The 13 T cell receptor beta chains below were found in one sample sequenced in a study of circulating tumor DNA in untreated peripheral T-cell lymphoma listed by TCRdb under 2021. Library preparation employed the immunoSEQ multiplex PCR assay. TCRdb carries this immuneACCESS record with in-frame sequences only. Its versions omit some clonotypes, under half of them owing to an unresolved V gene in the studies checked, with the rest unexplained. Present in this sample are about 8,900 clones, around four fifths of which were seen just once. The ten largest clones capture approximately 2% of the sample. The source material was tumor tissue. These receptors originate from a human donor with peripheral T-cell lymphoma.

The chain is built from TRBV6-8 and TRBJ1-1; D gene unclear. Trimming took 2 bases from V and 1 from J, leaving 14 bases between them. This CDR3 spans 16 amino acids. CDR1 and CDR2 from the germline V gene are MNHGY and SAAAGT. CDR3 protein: CASSYGRIVGNTEAFF. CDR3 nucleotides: TGTGCCAGCAGTTACGGGAGGATCGTTGGGAACACTGAAGCTTTCTTT.

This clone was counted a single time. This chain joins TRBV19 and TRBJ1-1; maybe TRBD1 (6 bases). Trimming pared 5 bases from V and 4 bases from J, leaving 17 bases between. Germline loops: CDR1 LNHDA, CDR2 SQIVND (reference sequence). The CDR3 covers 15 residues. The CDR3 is CASSGFGGAFTEAFF. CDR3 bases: TGTGCCAGTAGTGGATTCGGGGGCGCTTTCACTGAAGCTTTCTTT.

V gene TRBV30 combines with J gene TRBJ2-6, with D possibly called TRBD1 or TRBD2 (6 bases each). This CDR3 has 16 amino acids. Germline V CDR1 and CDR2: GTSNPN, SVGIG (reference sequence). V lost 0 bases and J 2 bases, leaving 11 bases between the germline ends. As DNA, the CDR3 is TGTGCCTGGAGTGTTACGGGGGCTACTGGGGCCAACGTCCTGACTTTC. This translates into CAWSVTGATGANVLTF.

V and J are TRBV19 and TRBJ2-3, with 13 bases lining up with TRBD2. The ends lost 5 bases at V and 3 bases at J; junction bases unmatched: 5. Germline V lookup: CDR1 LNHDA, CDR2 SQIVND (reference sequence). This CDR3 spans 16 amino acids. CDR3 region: CASSFGLAGVTDTQYF. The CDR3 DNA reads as TGTGCCAGTAGTTTCGGACTAGCGGGAGTAACAGATACGCAGTATTTT.

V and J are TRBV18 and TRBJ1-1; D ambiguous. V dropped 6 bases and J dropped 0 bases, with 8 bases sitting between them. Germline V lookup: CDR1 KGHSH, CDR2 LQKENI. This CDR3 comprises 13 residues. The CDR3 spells CASSSDVNTEAFF. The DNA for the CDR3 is TGTGCCAGCTCGAGCGACGTGAACACTGAAGCTTTCTTT. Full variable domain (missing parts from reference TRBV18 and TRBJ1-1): NAGVMQNPRHLVRRRGQEARLRCSPMKGHSHVYWYRQLPEEGLKFMVYLQKENIIDESGMPKERFSAEFPKEGPSILRIQQVVRGDSAAYFCASSSDVNTEAFFGQGTRLTVV.

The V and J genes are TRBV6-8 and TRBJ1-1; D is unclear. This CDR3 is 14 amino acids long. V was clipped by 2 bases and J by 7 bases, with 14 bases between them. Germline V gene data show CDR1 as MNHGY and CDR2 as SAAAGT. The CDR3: CASSYVGSRIEAFF. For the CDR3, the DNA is TGTGCCAGCAGTTACGTTGGGTCTCGGATTGAAGCTTTCTTT.

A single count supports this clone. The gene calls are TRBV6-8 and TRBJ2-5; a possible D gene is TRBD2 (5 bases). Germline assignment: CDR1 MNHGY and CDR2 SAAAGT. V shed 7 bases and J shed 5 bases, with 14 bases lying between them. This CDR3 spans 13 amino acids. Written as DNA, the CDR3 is TGTGCCAGCATCGGATCAGCGGCCGAGACCCAGTACTTC. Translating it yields CASIGSAAETQYF.

The CDR3 DNA reads TGTGCCTGGAGGGAGGCAGGGGGCCGTACTGAAGCTTTCTTT. Its translation is CAWREAGGRTEAFF. The chain carries TRBV30 and TRBJ1-1; 8 bases fit TRBD1. Germline V gene data show CDR1 as GTSNPN and CDR2 as SVGIG (reference sequence). The CDR3 consists of 14 residues. V gave up 3 bases and J gave up 5 bases; unmatched junction bases: 8.

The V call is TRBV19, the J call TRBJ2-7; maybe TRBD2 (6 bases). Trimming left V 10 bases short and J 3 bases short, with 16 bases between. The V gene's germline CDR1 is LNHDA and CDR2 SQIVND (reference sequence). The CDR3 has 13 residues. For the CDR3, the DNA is TGTGCCACTAAGGAAGCGGGTCACTACGAGCAGTACTTC. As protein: CATKEAGHYEQYF.

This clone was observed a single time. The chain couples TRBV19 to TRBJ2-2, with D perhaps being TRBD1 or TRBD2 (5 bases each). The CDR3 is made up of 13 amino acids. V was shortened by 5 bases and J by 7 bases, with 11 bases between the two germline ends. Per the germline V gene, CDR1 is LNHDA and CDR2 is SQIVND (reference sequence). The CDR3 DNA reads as TGTGCCAGTAGTGGGACGGGGAGCGGGGAGCTGTTTTTT. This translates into CASSGTGSGELFF.

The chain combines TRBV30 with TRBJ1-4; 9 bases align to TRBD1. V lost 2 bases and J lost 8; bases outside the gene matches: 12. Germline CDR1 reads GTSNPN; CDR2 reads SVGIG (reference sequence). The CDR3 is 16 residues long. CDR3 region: CAWSRPQDRGREKLFF. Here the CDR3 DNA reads TGTGCCTGGAGTCGGCCTCAGGACAGGGGTAGGGAAAAACTGTTTTTT.

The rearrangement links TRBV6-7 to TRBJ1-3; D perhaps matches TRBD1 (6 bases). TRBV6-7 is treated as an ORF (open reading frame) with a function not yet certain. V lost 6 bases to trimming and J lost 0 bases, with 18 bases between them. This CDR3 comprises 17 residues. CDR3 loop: CASRYRDTMPSGNTIYF. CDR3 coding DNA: TGTGCCAGCAGGTACCGGGACACAATGCCCTCTGGAAACACCATATATTTT.

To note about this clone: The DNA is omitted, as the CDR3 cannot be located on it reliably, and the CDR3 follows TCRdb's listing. CDR3: CASSSSGASNQPQHF. This chain joins TRBV6-8 and TRBJ1-5. The CDR3 has 15 residues if both end residues are counted. Germline V gene sequence: CDR1 MNHGY, CDR2 SAAAGT.